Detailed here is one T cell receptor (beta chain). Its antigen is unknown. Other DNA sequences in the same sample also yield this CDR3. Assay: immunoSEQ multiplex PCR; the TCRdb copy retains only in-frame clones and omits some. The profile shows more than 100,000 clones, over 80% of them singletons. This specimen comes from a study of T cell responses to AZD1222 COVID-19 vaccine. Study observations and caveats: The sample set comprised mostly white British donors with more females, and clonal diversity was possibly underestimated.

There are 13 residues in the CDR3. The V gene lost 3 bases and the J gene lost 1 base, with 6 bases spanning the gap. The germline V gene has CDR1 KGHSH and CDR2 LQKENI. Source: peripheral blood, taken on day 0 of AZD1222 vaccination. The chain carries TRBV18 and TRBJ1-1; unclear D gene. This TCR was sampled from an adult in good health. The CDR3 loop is CASSPGENTEAFF. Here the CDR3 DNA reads TGTGCCAGCTCACCCGGGGAGAACACTGAAGCTTTCTTT.